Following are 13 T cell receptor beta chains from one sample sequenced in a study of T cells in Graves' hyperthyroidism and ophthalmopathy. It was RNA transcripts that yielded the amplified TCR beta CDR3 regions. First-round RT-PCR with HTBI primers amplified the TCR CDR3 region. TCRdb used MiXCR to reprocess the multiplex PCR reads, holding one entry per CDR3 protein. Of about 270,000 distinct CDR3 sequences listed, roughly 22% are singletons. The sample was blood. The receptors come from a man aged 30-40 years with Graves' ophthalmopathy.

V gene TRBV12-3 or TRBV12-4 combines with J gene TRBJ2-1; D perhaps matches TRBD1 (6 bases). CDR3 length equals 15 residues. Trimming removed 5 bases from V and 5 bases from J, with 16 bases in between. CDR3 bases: TGTGCCAGCAGTCTCCACAGGGTATCCCACAATGAGCAGTTCTTC. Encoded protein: CASSLHRVSHNEQFF.

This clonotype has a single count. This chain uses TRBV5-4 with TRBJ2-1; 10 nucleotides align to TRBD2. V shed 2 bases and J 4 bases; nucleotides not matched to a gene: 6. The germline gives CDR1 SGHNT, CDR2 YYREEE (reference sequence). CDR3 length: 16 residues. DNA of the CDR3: TGTGCCAGCAGCTTTGCTAGCGGGAGACCTTACAATGAGCAGTTCTTC. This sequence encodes CASSFASGRPYNEQFF.

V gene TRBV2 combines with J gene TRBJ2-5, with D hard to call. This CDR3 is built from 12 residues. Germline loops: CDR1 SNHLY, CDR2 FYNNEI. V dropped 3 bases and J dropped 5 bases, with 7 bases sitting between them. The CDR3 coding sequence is TGTGCCAGCAGTGATAATGGGGAGACCCAGTACTTC. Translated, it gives CASSDNGETQYF.

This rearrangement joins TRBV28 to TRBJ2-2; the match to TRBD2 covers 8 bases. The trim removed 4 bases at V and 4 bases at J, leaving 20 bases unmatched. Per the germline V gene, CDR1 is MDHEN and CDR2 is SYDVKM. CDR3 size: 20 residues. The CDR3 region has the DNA TGTGCCAGCAGTTCCCGGCAGGACAAAAAGCGGGAGAGGAGCACCGGGGAGCTGTTTTTT. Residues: CASSSRQDKKRERSTGELFF.

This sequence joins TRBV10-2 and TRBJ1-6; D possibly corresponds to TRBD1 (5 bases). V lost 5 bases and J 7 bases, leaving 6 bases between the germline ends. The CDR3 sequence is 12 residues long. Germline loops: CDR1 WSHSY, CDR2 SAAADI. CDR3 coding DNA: TGCGCCAGCAGTCCAGGGAATTCACCCCTCCACTTT. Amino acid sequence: CASSPGNSPLHF.

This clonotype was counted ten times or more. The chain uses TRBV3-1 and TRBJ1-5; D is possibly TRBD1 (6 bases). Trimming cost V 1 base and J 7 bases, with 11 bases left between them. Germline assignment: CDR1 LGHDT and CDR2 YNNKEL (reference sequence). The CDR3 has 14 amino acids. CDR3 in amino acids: CASSQGSGAQPQHF. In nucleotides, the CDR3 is TGTGCCAGCAGCCAAGGTTCGGGGGCCCAGCCCCAGCATTTT.

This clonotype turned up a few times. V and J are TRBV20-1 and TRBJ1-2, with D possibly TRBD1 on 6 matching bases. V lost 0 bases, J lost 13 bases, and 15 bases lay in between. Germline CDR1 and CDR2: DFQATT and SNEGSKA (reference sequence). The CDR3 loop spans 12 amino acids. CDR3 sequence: CSARDSGDLPTF. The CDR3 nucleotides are TGCAGTGCTAGAGACTCAGGGGATCTCCCCACCTTC.

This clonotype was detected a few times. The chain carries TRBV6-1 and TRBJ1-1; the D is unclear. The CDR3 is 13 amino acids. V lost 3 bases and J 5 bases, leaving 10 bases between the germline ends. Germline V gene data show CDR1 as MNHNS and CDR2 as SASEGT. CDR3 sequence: CASSDRSRTEAFF. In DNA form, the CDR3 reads TGTGCCAGCAGTGACAGATCCAGGACTGAAGCTTTCTTT.

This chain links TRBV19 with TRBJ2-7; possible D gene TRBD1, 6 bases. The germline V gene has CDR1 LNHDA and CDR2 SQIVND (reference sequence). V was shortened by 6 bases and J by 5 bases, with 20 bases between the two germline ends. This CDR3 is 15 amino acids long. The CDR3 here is CASRRGTSGTDEQYF. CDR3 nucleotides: TGTGCCAGTAGGAGGGGGACATCCGGAACCGACGAGCAGTACTTC.

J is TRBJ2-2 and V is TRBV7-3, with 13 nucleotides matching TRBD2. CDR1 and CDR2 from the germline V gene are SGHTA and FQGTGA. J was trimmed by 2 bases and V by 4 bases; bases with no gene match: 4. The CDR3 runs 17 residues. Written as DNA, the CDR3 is TGTGCCAGCAGCTCGACTAGCGGGAGGCCTAACACCGGGGAGCTGTTTTTT. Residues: CASSSTSGRPNTGELFF.

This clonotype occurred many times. The CDR3 region is CSVSGRNYEQYF. The DNA of the CDR3 is TGCAGTGTAAGCGGGAGGAATTACGAGCAGTACTTC. V and J are TRBV20-1 and TRBJ2-7; 9 nucleotides agree with TRBD2. There are 12 residues in the CDR3. V shed 7 bases, J shed 4 bases, and the junction held 5 bases outside the gene matches. Germline values: CDR1 DFQATT, CDR2 SNEGSKA (reference sequence).

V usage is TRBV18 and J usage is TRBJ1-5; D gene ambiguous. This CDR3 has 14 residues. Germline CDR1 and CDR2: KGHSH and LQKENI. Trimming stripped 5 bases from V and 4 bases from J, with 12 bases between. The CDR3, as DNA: TGTGCCAGCTCATACCAAGGAGAAAATCAGCCCCAGCATTTT. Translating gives CASSYQGENQPQHF.

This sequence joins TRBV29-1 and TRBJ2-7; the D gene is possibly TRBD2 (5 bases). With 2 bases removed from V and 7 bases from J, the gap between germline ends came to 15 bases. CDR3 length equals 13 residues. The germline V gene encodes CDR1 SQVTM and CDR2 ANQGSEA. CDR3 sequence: CSVEIGSPGEQYF. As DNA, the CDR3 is TGCAGCGTTGAAATAGGCTCCCCGGGGGAGCAGTACTTC.